This TCR beta chain was sequenced for a study of cytomegalovirus exposure and HLA in healthy donors. Across the whole study: Around 180 million T cells yielded around 100 million unique TCR beta sequences, as an earlier analysis found.

On this clone: Its specificity is not known.

Study-wide points: It was likely that a cluster of highly shared sequence variants was a sequencing artifact. Further analysis was carried out later, and it showed several of the most significant clusters appearing linked to common viral pathogens. With DRB1 most and HLA-C fewest, TCR association rates differed between HLA loci in a later analysis.

The CDR3 is 17 amino acids. Germline values: CDR1 SEHNR, CDR2 FQNEAQ (reference sequence). The J segment lost 1 base and the V segment lost 4 bases, leaving 11 bases of the junction unmatched. The PCR employed 60 Vbeta primers together with 13 Jbeta primers. Produced via immunoSEQ multiplex PCR; TCRdb's table is partial and in-frame only. The sample contains approximately 150,000 clones, around 90% of which appear only once. Sequenced sample: PBMCs. This chain uses TRBV7-9 with TRBJ2-3, with TRBD2 matching over 7 bases. This clonotype was sampled from a woman aged 30 to 39 in good health and CMV-seronegative. DNA of the CDR3: TGTGCCAGCAGCTCCCTTTTTCAGGCGGGGGGCACAGATACGCAGTATTTT. As protein: CASSSLFQAGGTDTQYF.